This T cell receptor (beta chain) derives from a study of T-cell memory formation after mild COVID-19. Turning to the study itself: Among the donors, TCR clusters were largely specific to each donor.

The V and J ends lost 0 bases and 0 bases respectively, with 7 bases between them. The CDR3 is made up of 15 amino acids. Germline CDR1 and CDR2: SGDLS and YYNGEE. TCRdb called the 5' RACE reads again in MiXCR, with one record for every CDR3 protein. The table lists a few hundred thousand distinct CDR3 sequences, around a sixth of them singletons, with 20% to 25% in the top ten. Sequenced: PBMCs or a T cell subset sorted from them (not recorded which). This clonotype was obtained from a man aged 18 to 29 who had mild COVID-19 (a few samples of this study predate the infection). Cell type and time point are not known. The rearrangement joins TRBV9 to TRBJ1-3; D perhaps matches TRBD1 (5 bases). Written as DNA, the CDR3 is TGTGCCAGCAGCGTAGCTACAGGCTCTGGAAACACCATATATTTT. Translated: CASSVATGSGNTIYF. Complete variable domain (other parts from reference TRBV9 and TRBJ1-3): DSGVTQTPKHLITATGQRVTLRCSPRSGDLSVYWYQQSLDQGLQFLIQYYNGEERAKGNILERFSAQQFPDLHSELNLSSLELGDSALYFCASSVATGSGNTIYFGEGSWLTVV.